This TCR beta chain was sequenced during a study of radiotherapy plus CTLA-4 blockade in lung cancer. Study in general: Patients showed objective responses in 18% of cases, and disease control was achieved by less than 35%. Findings and caveats of the study: Once radiotherapy plus ipilimumab had been given, TCR clones derived from tumor expanded in blood.

Focal radiation with ipilimumab CTLA-4 blockade was given to patients with chemo-refractory metastatic non-small-cell lung cancer. CDR1 and CDR2 from the germline V gene are MNHNY and SVGAGI (reference sequence). V was clipped by 7 bases and J by 0 bases, with 7 bases between them. This CDR3 comprises 13 residues. Method: immunoSEQ multiplex PCR; TCRdb's copy keeps in-frame clones and lacks some. The sample gives roughly 90,000 clones, just over 85% of which show up once; under 5.5% is in the top ten. This clone showed up just a few times. What it binds is unknown. V gene TRBV6-6 combines with J gene TRBJ1-3; D call uncertain. The sample consisted of peripheral blood, taken from a patient treated with radiotherapy plus ipilimumab. This clonotype was obtained from a human donor with non-small cell lung cancer that progressed on radiotherapy plus ipilimumab. CDR3 loop: CASKGPSGNTIYF. The CDR3 bases are TGTGCCAGCAAAGGGCCCTCTGGAAACACCATATATTTT.